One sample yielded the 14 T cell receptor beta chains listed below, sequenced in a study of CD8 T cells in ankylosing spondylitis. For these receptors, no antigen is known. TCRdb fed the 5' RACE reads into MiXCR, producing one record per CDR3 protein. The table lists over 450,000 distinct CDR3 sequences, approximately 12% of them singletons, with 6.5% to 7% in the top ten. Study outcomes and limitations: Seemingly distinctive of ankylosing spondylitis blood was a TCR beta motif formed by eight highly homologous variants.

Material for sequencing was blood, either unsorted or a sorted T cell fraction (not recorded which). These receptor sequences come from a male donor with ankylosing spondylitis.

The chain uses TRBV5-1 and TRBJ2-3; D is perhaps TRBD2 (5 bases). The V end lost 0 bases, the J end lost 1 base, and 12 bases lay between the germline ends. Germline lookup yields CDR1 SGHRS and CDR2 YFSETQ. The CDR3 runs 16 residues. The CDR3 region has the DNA TGCGCCAGCAGCTTGGGAGGAGGATCTGGCACAGATACGCAGTATTTT. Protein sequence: CASSLGGGSGTDTQYF. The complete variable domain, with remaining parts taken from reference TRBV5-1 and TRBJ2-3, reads KAGVTQTPRYLIKTRGQQVTLSCSPISGHRSVSWYQQTPGQGLQFLFEYFSETQRNKGNFPGRFSGRQFSNSRSEMNVSTLELGDSALYLCASSLGGGSGTDTQYFGPGTRLTVL.

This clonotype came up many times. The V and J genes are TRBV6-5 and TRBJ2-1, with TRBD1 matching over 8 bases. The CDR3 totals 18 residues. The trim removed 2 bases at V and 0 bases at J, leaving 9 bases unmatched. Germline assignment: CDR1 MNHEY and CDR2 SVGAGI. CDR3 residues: CASSYRQGPSTSYNEQFF. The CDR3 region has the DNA TGTGCCAGCAGTTACCGACAGGGGCCTTCTACCTCCTACAATGAGCAGTTCTTC.

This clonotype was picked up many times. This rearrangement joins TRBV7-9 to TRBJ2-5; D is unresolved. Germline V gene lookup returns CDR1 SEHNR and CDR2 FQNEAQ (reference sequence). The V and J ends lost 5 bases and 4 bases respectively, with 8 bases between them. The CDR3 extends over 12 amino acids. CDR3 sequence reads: CASSRLGETQYF. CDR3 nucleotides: TGTGCCAGCAGCCGCCTAGGAGAGACCCAGTACTTC.

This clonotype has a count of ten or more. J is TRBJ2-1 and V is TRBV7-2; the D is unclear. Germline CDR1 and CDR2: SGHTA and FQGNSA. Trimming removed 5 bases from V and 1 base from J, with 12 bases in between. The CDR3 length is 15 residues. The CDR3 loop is CASSPLSWSYNEQFF. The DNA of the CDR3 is TGTGCCAGCAGCCCTCTCAGTTGGTCCTACAATGAGCAGTTCTTC.

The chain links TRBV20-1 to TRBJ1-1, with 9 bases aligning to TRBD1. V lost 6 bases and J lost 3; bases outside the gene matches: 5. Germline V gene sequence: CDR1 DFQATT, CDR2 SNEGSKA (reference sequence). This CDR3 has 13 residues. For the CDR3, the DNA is TGCAGTGCAGAACAGGGGGCTTACACTGAAGCTTTCTTT. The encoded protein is CSAEQGAYTEAFF.

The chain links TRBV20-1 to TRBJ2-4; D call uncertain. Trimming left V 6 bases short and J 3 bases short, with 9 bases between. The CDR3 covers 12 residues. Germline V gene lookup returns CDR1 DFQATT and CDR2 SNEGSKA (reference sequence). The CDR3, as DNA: TGCAGTGCGGATGGTGGCAAAAACATTCAGTACTTC. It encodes CSADGGKNIQYF.

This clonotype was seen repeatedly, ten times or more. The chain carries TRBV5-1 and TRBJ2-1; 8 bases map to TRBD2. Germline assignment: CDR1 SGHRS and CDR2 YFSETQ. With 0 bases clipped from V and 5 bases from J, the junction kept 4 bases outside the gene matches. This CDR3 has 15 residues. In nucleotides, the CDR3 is TGCGCCAGCAGCTTGGAAGCGGGAGCGCACAATGAGCAGTTCTTC. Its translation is CASSLEAGAHNEQFF. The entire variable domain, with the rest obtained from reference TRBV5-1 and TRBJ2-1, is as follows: KAGVTQTPRYLIKTRGQQVTLSCSPISGHRSVSWYQQTPGQGLQFLFEYFSETQRNKGNFPGRFSGRQFSNSRSEMNVSTLELGDSALYLCASSLEAGAHNEQFFGPGTRLTVL.

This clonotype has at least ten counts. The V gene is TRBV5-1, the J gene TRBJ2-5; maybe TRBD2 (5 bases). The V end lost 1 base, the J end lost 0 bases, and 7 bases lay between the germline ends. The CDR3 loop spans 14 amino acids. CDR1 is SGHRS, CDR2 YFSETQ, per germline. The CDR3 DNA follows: TGCGCCAGCAGCTTGACCGGGAACCAAGAGACCCAGTACTTC. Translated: CASSLTGNQETQYF.

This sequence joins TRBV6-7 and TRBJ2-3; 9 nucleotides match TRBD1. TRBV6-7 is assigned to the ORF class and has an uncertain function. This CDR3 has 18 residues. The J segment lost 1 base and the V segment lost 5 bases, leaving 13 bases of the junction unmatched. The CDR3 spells CASSTDRGCGFGTDTQYF. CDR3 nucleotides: TGTGCCAGCAGTACTGACAGGGGGTGTGGGTTTGGCACAGATACGCAGTATTTT.

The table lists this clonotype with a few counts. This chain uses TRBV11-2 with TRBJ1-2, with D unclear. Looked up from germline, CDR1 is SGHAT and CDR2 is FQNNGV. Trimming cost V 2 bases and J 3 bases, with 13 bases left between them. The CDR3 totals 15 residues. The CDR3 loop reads CASSLKFRADYGYTF. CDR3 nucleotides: TGTGCCAGCAGCTTAAAGTTTCGGGCGGACTATGGCTACACCTTC.

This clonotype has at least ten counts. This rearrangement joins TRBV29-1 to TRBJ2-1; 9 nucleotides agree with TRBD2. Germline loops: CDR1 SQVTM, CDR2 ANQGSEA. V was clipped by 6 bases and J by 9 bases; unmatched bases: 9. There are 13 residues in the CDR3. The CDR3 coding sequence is TGCAGCGTCGCGGGAGGGCTAAGTAGTGAGCAGTTCTTC. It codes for CSVAGGLSSEQFF.

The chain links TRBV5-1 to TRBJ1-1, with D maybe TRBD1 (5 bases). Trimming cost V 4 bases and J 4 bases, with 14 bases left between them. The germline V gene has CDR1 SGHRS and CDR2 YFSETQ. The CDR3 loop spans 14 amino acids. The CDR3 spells CASSASGIGTEAFF. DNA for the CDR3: TGCGCCAGCAGCGCCTCAGGGATAGGCACTGAAGCTTTCTTT.

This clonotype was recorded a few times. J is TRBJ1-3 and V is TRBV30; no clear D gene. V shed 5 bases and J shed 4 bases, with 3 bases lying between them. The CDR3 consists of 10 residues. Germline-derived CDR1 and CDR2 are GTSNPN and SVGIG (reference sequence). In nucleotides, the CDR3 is TGTGCCTGGTCGGGAAACACCATATATTTT. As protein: CAWSGNTIYF. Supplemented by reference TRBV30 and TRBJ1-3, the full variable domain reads SQTIHQWPATLVQPVGSPLSLECTVEGTSNPNLYWYRQAAGRGLQLLFYSVGIGQISSEVPQNLSASRPQDRQFILSSKKLLLSDSGFYLCAWSGNTIYFGEGSWLTVV.

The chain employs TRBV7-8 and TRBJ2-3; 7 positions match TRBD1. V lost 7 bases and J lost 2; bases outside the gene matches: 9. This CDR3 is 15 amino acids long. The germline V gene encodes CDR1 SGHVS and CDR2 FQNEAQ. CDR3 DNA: TGTGCCAGCAACTTCCGAGACAGGGTCACAGATACGCAGTATTTT. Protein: CASNFRDRVTDTQYF.